Described below is a single T cell receptor beta chain sequence and its context. Its antigen remains unidentified. This table comes from immunoSEQ multiplex PCR, and its TCRdb copy is limited to in-frame clones, with some not included. The top ten hold 7% of the sample, which has about 85,000 clones, less than 90% seen once. This entry is derived from a study of T cell responses to AZD1222 COVID-19 vaccine. Study findings and constraints: Sampled repertoires all dated from after the peak T cell response. Nearly half of spike-specific TCRs reportedly target variant regions that are unmutated in the B.1.351 and B.1.1.7 variants. It should be noted that donors were predominantly white British and more often female, and clonal diversity was possibly underestimated. When two AZD1222 doses had been given, Spike-specific TCR breadth and depth rose.

Germline trimming cut 2 bases from V and 0 bases from J; bases unmatched to any gene: 5. The CDR3 spans 18 residues. The germline V gene encodes CDR1 MNHEY and CDR2 SVGEGT. This sequence originates from an adult in good health. The rearrangement joins TRBV6-2 or TRBV6-3 to TRBJ2-1, with 12 bases fitting TRBD2. Sequenced material: peripheral blood, taken on day 0 of AZD1222 vaccination. The CDR3 here is CASSYRLAGASSYNEQFF. The CDR3 DNA reads as TGTGCCAGCAGTTACCGACTAGCGGGGGCCAGCTCCTACAATGAGCAGTTCTTC.